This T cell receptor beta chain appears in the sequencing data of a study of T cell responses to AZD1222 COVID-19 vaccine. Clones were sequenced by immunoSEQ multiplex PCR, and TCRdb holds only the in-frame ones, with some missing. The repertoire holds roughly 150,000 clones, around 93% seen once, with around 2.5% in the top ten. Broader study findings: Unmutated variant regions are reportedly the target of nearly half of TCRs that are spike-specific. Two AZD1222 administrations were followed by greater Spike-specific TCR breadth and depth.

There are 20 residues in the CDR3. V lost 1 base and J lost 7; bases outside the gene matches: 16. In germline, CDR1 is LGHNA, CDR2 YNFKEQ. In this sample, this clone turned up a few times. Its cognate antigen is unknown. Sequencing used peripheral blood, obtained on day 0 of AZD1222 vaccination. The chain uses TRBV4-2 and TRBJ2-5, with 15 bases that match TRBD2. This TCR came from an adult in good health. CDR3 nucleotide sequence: TGTGCCAGCAGCCAAGTTCGGACTAGCGGGGGGGCAAGGTCCGTCGGGACCCAGTACTTC. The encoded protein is CASSQVRTSGGARSVGTQYF.